The T cell receptor beta chain under discussion was sequenced for a study of shared clonotypes between healthy human individuals. Overall study context: Every donor yielded three CD4 naive, three CD4 memory, two CD8 naive and one CD8 memory plate.

With respect to this clone: Antigen: not known. This same CDR3 is encoded by further DNA sequences in the sample.

Here immunoSEQ multiplex PCR was the method, and the copy in TCRdb shows in-frame clones only, minus some. The table lists millions of clones, around 94% of them singletons. Notes on the study in general: Relative to memory subsets, naive subsets generally showed larger estimated richness.

The V end lost 0 bases, the J end lost 5 bases, and 12 bases lay between the germline ends. This CDR3 has 14 residues. Per germline, CDR1 SGHRS and CDR2 YFSETQ. The sequenced material came from naive CD4+ T cells sorted from blood. Noted subset: CD45RA+ positively selected. The receptor's source is a young man in good health. This chain connects TRBV5-1 to TRBJ2-7; D tentatively fits TRBD1 or TRBD2 (5 bases each). The CDR3 region is CASSLEGSPHEQYF. CDR3 bases: TGCGCCAGCAGCTTGGAGGGGAGTCCCCACGAGCAGTACTTC. The whole variable domain, remainder taken from reference TRBV5-1 and TRBJ2-7, is KAGVTQTPRYLIKTRGQQVTLSCSPISGHRSVSWYQQTPGQGLQFLFEYFSETQRNKGNFPGRFSGRQFSNSRSEMNVSTLELGDSALYLCASSLEGSPHEQYFGPGTRLTVT.